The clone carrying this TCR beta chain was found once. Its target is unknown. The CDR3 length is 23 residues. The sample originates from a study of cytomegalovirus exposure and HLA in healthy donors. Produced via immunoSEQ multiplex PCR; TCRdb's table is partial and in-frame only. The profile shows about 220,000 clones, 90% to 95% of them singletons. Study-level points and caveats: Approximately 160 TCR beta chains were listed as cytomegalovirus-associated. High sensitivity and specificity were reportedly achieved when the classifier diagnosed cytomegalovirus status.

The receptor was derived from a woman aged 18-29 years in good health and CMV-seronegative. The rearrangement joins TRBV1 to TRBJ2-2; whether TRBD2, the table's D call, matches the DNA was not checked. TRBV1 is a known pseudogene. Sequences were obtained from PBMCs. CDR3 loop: CTSSQGWPPGLAGVTKNTGELFF. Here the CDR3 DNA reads TGCACCAGCAGCCAAGGATGGCCGCCGGGACTAGCGGGAGTAACGAAGAACACCGGGGAGCTGTTTTTT.